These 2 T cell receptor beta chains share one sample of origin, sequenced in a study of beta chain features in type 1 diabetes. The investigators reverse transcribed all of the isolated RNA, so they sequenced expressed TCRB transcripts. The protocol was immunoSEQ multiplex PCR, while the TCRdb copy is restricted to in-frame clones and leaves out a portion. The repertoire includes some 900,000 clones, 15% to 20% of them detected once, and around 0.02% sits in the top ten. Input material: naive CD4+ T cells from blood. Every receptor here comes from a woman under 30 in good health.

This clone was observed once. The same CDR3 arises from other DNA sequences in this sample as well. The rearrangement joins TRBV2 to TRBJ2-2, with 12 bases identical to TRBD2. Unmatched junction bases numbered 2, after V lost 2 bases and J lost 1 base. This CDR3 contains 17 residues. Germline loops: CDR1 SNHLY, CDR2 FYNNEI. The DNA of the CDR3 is TGTGCCAGCAGTGAACGGGGACTAGCGGGGAACACCGGGGAGCTGTTTTTT. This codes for CASSERGLAGNTGELFF.

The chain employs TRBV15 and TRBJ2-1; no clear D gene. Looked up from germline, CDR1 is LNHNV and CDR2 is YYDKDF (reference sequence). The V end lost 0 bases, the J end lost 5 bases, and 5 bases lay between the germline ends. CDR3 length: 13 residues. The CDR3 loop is CATSREHDNEQFF. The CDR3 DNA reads TGTGCCACCAGCAGAGAACATGACAATGAGCAGTTCTTC.